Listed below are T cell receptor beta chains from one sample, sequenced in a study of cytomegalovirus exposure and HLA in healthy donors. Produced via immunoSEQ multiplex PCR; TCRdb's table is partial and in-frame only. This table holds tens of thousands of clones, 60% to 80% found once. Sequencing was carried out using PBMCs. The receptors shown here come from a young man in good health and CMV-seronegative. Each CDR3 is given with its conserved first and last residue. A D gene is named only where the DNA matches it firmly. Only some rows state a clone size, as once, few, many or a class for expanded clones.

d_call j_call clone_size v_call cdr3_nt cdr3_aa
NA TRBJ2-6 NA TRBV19 TGTGCCAGTAGCCCTTTATTCTCTGGGGCCAACGTCCTGACTTTC CASSPLFSGANVLTF
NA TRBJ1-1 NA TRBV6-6 TGTGCCAGCAGACGTTCAGGGGAGACTGAAGCTTTCTTT CASRRSGETEAFF
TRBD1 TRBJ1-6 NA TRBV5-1 TGCGCCAGCAGCTTCCAGGGGGCTTTAGATTCACCCCTCCACTTT CASSFQGALDSPLHF
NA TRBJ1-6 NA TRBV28 TGTGCCAGCAGTATACAGTTCCCCAACTCACCCCTCCACTTT CASSIQFPNSPLHF
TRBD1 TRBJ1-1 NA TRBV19 TGTGCCAGTAGTGGGGGGCAGGGGGTGTGGACTGAAGCTTTCTTT CASSGGQGVWTEAFF
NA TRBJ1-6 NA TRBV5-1 TGCGCCAGCAGCTTGGCAGACAGAAATTCACCCCTCCACTTT CASSLADRNSPLHF
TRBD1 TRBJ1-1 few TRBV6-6 TGTGCCAGCAGTCAAGACAGGGGAACGGTGACTGAAGCTTTCTTT CASSQDRGTVTEAFF
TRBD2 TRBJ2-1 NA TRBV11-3 TGTGCCAGCAGCCCGGGGACTAGCGGGGCCGACAATGAGCAGTTCTTC CASSPGTSGADNEQFF
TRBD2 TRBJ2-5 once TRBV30 TGTGCCTGGACTCGGACTAGCGGGAGGGCGAGAGAGACCCAGTACTTC CAWTRTSGRARETQYF
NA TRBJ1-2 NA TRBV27 TGTGCCAGCAGTAAAGCACCGGGACATCTTGACTATGGCTACACCTTC CASSKAPGHLDYGYTF
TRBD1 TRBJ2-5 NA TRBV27 TGTGCCAGCAGTTTCTCCCCCACAGGGGGACAAGAGACCCAGTACTTC CASSFSPTGGQETQYF
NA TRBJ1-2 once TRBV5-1 TGCGCCAGCAGCTTGGCCCCCCGGGATTTTAATGGCTACACCTTC CASSLAPRDFNGYTF
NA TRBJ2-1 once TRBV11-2 TGTGCCAGCAGCTTAGTTCTCTACAATGAGCAGTTCTTC CASSLVLYNEQFF
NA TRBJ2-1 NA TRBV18 TGTGCCAGCTCACCACTGAGCGGGCAGTTCTTC CASSPLSGQFF
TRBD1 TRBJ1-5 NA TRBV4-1 TGCGCCAGCAGCCAAGGACAGGGTAGCAATCAGCCCCAGCATTTT CASSQGQGSNQPQHF
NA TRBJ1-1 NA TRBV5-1 TGCGCCAGCAGCTCCTCAATAGGGAGCTCTGAAGCTTTCTTT CASSSSIGSSEAFF
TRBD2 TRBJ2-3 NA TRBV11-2 TGTGCCAGCAGCTTTGGCGGGAGGGTCGCAGATACGCAGTATTTT CASSFGGRVADTQYF
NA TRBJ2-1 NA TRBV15 TGTGCCACCAGCGGAAGACAGGCCGGTGAGCAGTTCTTC CATSGRQAGEQFF
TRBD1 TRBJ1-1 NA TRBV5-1 TGCGCCAGCAGCTTGGGGGACAGGGGGCACACTGAAGCTTTCTTT CASSLGDRGHTEAFF
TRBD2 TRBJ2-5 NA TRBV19 TGTGCCAGTAGTGAGGGGACTAGCGCGCAAGAGACCCAGTACTTC CASSEGTSAQETQYF
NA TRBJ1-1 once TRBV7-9 TGTGCCAGCAGAGAGTTGAACACTGAAGCTTTCTTT CASRELNTEAFF
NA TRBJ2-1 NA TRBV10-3 TGTGCCATCAGCGAGGTAGCACCCAGCTCCTACAATGAGCAGTTCTTC CAISEVAPSSYNEQFF
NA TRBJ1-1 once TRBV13 TGTGCCAGCAGCTTATCAGGGGCTGAAGCTTTCTTT CASSLSGAEAFF
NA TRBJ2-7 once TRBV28 TGTGCCAGCACACGGCGGGACTACGAGCAGTACTTC CASTRRDYEQYF
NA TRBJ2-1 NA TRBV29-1 TGCAGCGTTGGGTGGCAGTACCGGGATGAGCAGTTCTTC CSVGWQYRDEQFF
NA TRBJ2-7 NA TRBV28 TGTGCCAGCAGTTTACCCCGGGGCTACGAGCAGTACTTC CASSLPRGYEQYF
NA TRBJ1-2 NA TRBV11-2 TGTGCCAGCAGCCCCCGGGGGTTCAACTATGGCTACACCTTC CASSPRGFNYGYTF
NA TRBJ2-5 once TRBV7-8 TGTGCCAGCAGCTTAGGACAGATACAAGAGACCCAGTACTTC CASSLGQIQETQYF
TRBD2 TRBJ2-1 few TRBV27 TGTGCCAGCAGTTTGTCTTACCTAGCGGGAGGTCTACCGAGCTCCTACAATGAGCAGTTCTTC CASSLSYLAGGLPSSYNEQFF
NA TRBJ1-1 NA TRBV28 TGTGCCAGCAGCATTACAGTCACTGAAGCTTTCTTT CASSITVTEAFF
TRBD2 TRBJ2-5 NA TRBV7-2 TGTGCCAGCCGCCTAGCGGGAGAAGAGACCCAGTACTTC CASRLAGEETQYF
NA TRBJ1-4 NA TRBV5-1 TGCGCCAGCACCTTGGGAGGCCCGAATGAAAAACTGTTTTTT CASTLGGPNEKLFF
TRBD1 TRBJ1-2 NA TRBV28 TGTGCCAGCACCAGGGGGCAGATTGGCTACACCTTC CASTRGQIGYTF
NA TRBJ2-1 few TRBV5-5 TGTGCCAGCAGCTTGGATGTCGTCCGTAGCTCCTACAATGAGCAGTTCTTC CASSLDVVRSSYNEQFF
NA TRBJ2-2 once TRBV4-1 TGCGCCAGCAGCCAACGGCTCAGGGACACCGGGGAGCTGTTTTTT CASSQRLRDTGELFF
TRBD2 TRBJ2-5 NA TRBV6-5 TGTGCCAGCAGTTACGGACTAGAGAACCAAGAGACCCAGTACTTC CASSYGLENQETQYF
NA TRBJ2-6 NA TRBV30 TGTGCCTGGAGTGAGGGGGCTGGGGCCAACGTCCTGACTTTC CAWSEGAGANVLTF
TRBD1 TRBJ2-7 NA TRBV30 TGTGCCTGGAAGGGGACAGGGTATATTGGGGCGGTGACCTACGAGCAGTACTTC CAWKGTGYIGAVTYEQYF
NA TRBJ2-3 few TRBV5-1 TGCGCCAGCAGCTTGGCAGGGTCCACAGATACGCAGTATTTT CASSLAGSTDTQYF
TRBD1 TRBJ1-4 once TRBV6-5 TGTGCCAGCAGTTACGGGGACAGGGGCAAAAAACTGTTTTTT CASSYGDRGKKLFF
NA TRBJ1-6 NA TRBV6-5 TGTGCCAGCAGTTTGTACCCGGGACATACTAATTCACCCCTCCACTTT CASSLYPGHTNSPLHF
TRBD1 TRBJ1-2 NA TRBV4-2 TGTGCCAGCAGCCAAGAGGGACAGCGGTATCGAGGCTACACCTTC CASSQEGQRYRGYTF
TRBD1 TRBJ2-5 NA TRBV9 TGTGCCAGCAGCGCACAGGGACAGAGGCTCTTCCAAGAGACCCAGTACTTC CASSAQGQRLFQETQYF
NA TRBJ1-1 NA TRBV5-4 TGTGCCAGCAGCTTGGAACACGCTGAAGCTTTCTTT CASSLEHAEAFF
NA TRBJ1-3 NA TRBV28 TGTGCCAGCAGTTTCGTGGGAGCTGGAAACACCATATATTTT CASSFVGAGNTIYF
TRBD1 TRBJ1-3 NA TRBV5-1 TGCGCCAGCAGCTTGGAGGGGGCACAGAGCTCTGGAAACACCATATATTTT CASSLEGAQSSGNTIYF
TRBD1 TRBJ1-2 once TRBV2 TGTGCCAGCAGTTCCACAGGGGCTAGTGGCTACACCTTC CASSSTGASGYTF
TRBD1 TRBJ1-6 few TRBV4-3 TGCGCCAGCAGCCAAGGACAGGGGGGCTATAATTCACCCCTCCACTTT CASSQGQGGYNSPLHF
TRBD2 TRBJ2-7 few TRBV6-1 TGTGCCAGCAATCTCTGGGGGGGACTCAGCTACGAGCAGTACTTC CASNLWGGLSYEQYF
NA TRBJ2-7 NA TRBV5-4 TGTGCCAGCAGCCAGCCGTACCTCGGGGACGAGCAGTACTTC CASSQPYLGDEQYF
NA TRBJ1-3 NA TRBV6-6 TGTGCCAGCAGCCCCTCGAGACTCTCTGGAAACACCATATATTTT CASSPSRLSGNTIYF
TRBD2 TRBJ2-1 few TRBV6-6 TGTGCCAGCAGTTACTCTGGGACTAGCATCTTCTATGAGCAGTTCTTC CASSYSGTSIFYEQFF
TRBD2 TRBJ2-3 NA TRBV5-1 TGCGCCAGCAGCTTGATCCTAGCGGGAGGTGGAGATACGCAGTATTTT CASSLILAGGGDTQYF
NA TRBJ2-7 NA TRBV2 TGTGCCAGCACCCAATCGACAGCTTCCTACGAGCAGTACTTC CASTQSTASYEQYF